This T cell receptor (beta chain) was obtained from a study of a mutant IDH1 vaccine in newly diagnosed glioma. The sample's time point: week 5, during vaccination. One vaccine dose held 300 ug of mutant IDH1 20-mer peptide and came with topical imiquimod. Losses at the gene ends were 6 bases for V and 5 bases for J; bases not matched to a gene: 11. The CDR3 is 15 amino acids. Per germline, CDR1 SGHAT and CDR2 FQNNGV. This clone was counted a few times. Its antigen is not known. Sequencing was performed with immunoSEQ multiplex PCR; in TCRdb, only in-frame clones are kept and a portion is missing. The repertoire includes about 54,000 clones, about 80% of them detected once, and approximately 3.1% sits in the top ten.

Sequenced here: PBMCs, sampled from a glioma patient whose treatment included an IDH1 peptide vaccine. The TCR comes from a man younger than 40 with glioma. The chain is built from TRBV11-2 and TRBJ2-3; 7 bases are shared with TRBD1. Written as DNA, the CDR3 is TGTGCCAGCAGGGCCGGGACAGCCACAGGAGATACGCAGTATTTT. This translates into CASRAGTATGDTQYF. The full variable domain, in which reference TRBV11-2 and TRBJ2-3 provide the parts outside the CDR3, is EAGVAQSPRYKIIEKRQSVAFWCNPISGHATLYWYQQILGQGPKLLIQFQNNGVVDDSQLPKDRFSAERLKGVDSTLKIQPAKLEDSAVYLCASRAGTATGDTQYFGPGTRLTVL.